These 20 T cell receptor beta chains were all obtained from the same sample, sequenced in a study of cytomegalovirus exposure and HLA in healthy donors. Primers included in the PCR were 60 Vbeta and 13 Jbeta primers. This table comes from immunoSEQ multiplex PCR, and its TCRdb copy is limited to in-frame clones, with some not included. The table has roughly 110,000 clones, approximately 76% seen once. The sample consisted of PBMCs. These receptors were obtained from a man aged 18 to 35 in good health and CMV-seronegative.

The chain carries TRBV10-1 and TRBJ2-3; a weak D match, TRBD2 (6 bases). The CDR3 length is 17 residues. Germline V gene data show CDR1 as WNHNN and CDR2 as SYGVQD (reference sequence). V lost 7 bases to trimming and J lost 1 base, with 21 bases between them. The CDR3 nucleotides read TGCGCCAGCACGGATCATAGCGGACCGTCGGGCACAGATACGCAGTATTTT. This sequence encodes CASTDHSGPSGTDTQYF.

The chain has TRBV5-1 and TRBJ2-4; 7 bases match TRBD2. The CDR3 has 14 residues. V lost 2 bases, J lost 7 bases, and 6 bases stayed unmatched. Germline loops: CDR1 SGHRS, CDR2 YFSETQ. CDR3: CASSLAGGSNIQYF. As DNA, the CDR3 is TGCGCCAGCAGCTTAGCCGGGGGGTCGAACATTCAGTACTTC.

This clone appeared once. This chain joins TRBV10-3 and TRBJ2-5; 11 bases map to TRBD2. The trim removed 4 bases at V and 4 bases at J, leaving 2 bases unmatched. This CDR3 spans 14 amino acids. The germline gives CDR1 ENHRY, CDR2 SYGVKD. The CDR3 here is CAISVAGGRETQYF. CDR3 DNA sequence: TGTGCCATCAGTGTAGCGGGGGGGAGAGAGACCCAGTACTTC.

Points on this clone: Compared with germline, one end of the junction differs, possibly owing to a read error. The chain joins TRBV6-6 to TRBJ1-2; the D is unclear. This CDR3 is 14 amino acids long. CDR1 MNHNY and CDR2 SVGAGI come from the germline V gene (reference sequence). The CDR3: CASSSKGYEGGYPF. CDR3 DNA: TGTGCCAGCAGTTCAAAGGGTTACGAGGGCGGCTACCCCTTC.

The chain recombines TRBV20-1 with TRBJ1-1, with D perhaps matching TRBD1 (5 bases). Germline V gene sequence: CDR1 DFQATT, CDR2 SNEGSKA (reference sequence). V gave up 5 bases and J gave up 5 bases, with 6 bases separating them. The length of the CDR3 is 10 residues. CDR3 bases: TGCAGTGCTGGGGGGACTGAAGCTTTCTTT. This codes for CSAGGTEAFF.

This clone was counted ten times or more. The chain has TRBV6-5 and TRBJ1-4; D is undetermined. CDR1 and CDR2 from the germline V gene are MNHEY and SVGAGI. V was shortened by 2 bases and J by 3 bases, with 7 bases between the two germline ends. This CDR3 has 14 amino acids. CDR3 amino acids: CASSYTRANEKLFF. The CDR3 DNA reads TGTGCCAGCAGTTACACTAGGGCTAATGAAAAACTGTTTTTT.

The chain combines TRBV19 with TRBJ2-7; possibly TRBD1 for D (5 bases). The V end lost 2 bases, the J end lost 3 bases, and 11 bases lay between the germline ends. The CDR3 is 14 amino acids. Germline loops: CDR1 LNHDA, CDR2 SQIVND (reference sequence). In DNA form, the CDR3 reads TGTGCCAGTAGTATACAGCAGGGAATCTACGAGCAGTACTTC. Its protein is CASSIQQGIYEQYF.

This clone appeared a few times. V usage is TRBV7-9 and J usage is TRBJ2-1; TRBD1 matches 9 bases. The CDR3 contains 18 residues. Germline values: CDR1 SEHNR, CDR2 FQNEAQ (reference sequence). V shed 4 bases, J shed 4 bases, and the junction held 14 bases outside the gene matches. CDR3: CASSYTRGQGKGYNEQFF. In DNA form, the CDR3 reads TGTGCCAGCAGCTACACCCGGGGACAGGGAAAGGGTTACAATGAGCAGTTCTTC.

The chain couples TRBV5-8 to TRBJ1-1, with TRBD1 matching 9 bases. CDR1 SGHTS and CDR2 YDEGEE come from the germline V gene. This CDR3 comprises 19 residues. The J segment lost 0 bases and the V segment lost 2 bases, leaving 14 bases of the junction unmatched. As DNA, the CDR3 is TGTGCCAGCAGCTTCGCAACGGACAGGGGAGGAATAATGAACACTGAAGCTTTCTTT. Amino acids: CASSFATDRGGIMNTEAFF.

This chain links TRBV5-1 with TRBJ2-2, with D tentatively TRBD1 (5 bases). CDR1 is SGHRS, CDR2 YFSETQ, per germline. The CDR3 has 16 residues. Trimming shortened V by 4 bases and J by 5 bases, and 18 bases separated the two germline ends. CDR3 region: CASSLRQGVNTGELFF. The CDR3 nucleotides read TGCGCCAGCAGCCTTCGGCAGGGTGTAAATACCGGGGAGCTGTTTTTT.

This clone was seen more than once but under ten times. The J gene is TRBJ1-2, the V gene TRBV5-4; TRBD1 aligns across 11 bases. V lost 4 bases and J lost 7; bases outside the gene matches: 9. The CDR3 is 15 residues long. From germline, CDR1 is SGHNT and CDR2 YYREEE (reference sequence). DNA for the CDR3: TGTGCCAGCAGCCAAGGACAGGGGGCGCGGGTTGGCTACACCTTC. Translation: CASSQGQGARVGYTF.

V is TRBV7-6 and J is TRBJ2-1; D gene uncertain. The germline CDR1 and CDR2 sequences are SGHVS and FNYEAQ. The CDR3 covers 12 residues. Deletions cut 0 bases from V and 10 bases from J, with 7 bases between. CDR3 amino acids: CASSLASQEQFF. CDR3 bases: TGTGCCAGCAGCTTAGCTTCACAGGAGCAGTTCTTC.

The rearrangement joins TRBV28 to TRBJ2-1; 9 positions agree with TRBD2. V was pared by 6 bases and J by 0 bases, with 3 bases of the junction left unmatched. The CDR3 totals 15 residues. Germline V gene data show CDR1 as MDHEN and CDR2 as SYDVKM. The CDR3 bases are TGTGCCAGCAGACCTAGCGGGATCTCCTACAATGAGCAGTTCTTC. Amino acids: CASRPSGISYNEQFF.

The chain joins TRBV5-1 to TRBJ2-3; TRBD2 agrees at 11 bases. The junction had 8 bases not matched to a gene; V was cut back by 8 bases and J by 9 bases. The CDR3 runs to 13 residues. The V gene's germline CDR1 is SGHRS and CDR2 YFSETQ. The CDR3 bases are TGCGCCAGTCGCTTAGCGGGGGGGTGGACGCAGTATTTT. Its protein is CASRLAGGWTQYF.

The CDR3 coding sequence is TGTGCCAGCAGCCAAAATCTCCAGGGGGCGAGCTATGGCTACACCTTC. Protein sequence: CASSQNLQGASYGYTF. The rearrangement joins TRBV4-2 to TRBJ1-2; 8 bases fit TRBD1. From germline, CDR1 is LGHNA and CDR2 YNFKEQ. V shed 2 bases and J 4 bases; nucleotides not matched to a gene: 9. The CDR3 contains 16 residues.

The chain links TRBV29-1 to TRBJ1-1; 9 bases line up with TRBD1. The CDR3 sequence is 13 residues long. V lost 4 bases and J lost 7; bases outside the gene matches: 7. Germline CDR1 is SQVTM and CDR2 is ANQGSEA. The CDR3 reads CSVVGTGNCEAFF. CDR3 DNA sequence: TGCAGCGTTGTAGGGACAGGGAACTGTGAAGCTTTCTTT.

J is TRBJ1-1 and V is TRBV10-3; the D gene is possibly TRBD1 (6 bases). This CDR3 contains 15 residues. The V end lost 6 bases, the J end lost 1 base, and 15 bases lay between the germline ends. Germline loops: CDR1 ENHRY, CDR2 SYGVKD. The CDR3 DNA reads TGTGCCATCAGCGGGGGGCCCCCGGGGAACACTGAAGCTTTCTTT. Residues: CAISGGPPGNTEAFF.

CDR3 loop: CASSPVGAGISYEQYF. CDR3 DNA: TGCGCCAGCAGTCCCGTCGGTGCGGGGATCTCCTACGAGCAGTACTTC. The rearrangement joins TRBV4-1 to TRBJ2-7; a possible D gene is TRBD2 (6 bases). V lost 6 bases, J lost 0 bases, and 18 bases lay in between. The CDR3 has 16 residues. Germline V CDR1 and CDR2: MGHRA, YSYEKL.

The chain recombines TRBV6-1 with TRBJ2-1, with TRBD2 matching 11 bases. The CDR3 sequence is 15 residues long. Germline CDR1 is MNHNS and CDR2 is SASEGT. V dropped 1 base and J dropped 7; count of bases not matched to a gene: 3. CDR3 amino acids: CASSEDTSGGNEQFF. The CDR3 bases are TGTGCCAGCAGTGAAGATACTAGCGGGGGAAATGAGCAGTTCTTC.

This clone has a handful of counts. The J gene is TRBJ1-1, the V gene TRBV5-4, with 8 positions matching TRBD1. From germline, CDR1 is SGHNT and CDR2 YYREEE (reference sequence). This CDR3 comprises 14 residues. J was trimmed by 5 bases and V by 4 bases; bases with no gene match: 7. The CDR3 loop is CASSLRTGLTEAFF. In nucleotides, the CDR3 is TGTGCCAGCAGCCTTAGGACAGGGCTTACTGAAGCTTTCTTT.